This record looks at one T cell receptor beta chain sequence and its context. Its target is unknown. TRB cDNA was prepared as libraries by UMI-labeled 5' RACE. TCRdb re-analyzed the 5' RACE reads; it lists each CDR3 protein once, without DNA. The table lists 65,000 to 85,000 distinct CDR3 sequences. Every subset of CD8+ T cells was sorted in triplicate at roughly 300,000 cells each. Cells classed as naive CD8+ T cells were CD45RO-CCR7+CD27+CD95-. This record belongs to a study of CXCR3-negative and CXCR3-positive naive CD8 T cells. Germline V gene sequence: CDR1 DFQATT, CDR2 SNEGSKA (reference sequence). The CDR3 sequence is 13 residues long. Study-level findings and limits: The TRB CDR3s that CXCR3-positive naive cells carried were more hydrophobic than those of CXCR3-negative naive cells.

The V and J genes are TRBV20-1 and TRBJ2-7. Sequencing was done on a sample of naive CXCR3- CD8+ T cells from blood. Documented subset: CD45RO-CCR7+CD27+CD95- naive CD8+ T cells lacking CXCR3 (TNR3-). The clonotype comes from a human donor in good health. Some clones in this sample may be carry-over from other donors' samples. The CDR3 is CSAVLAEPYEQYF.